Below, 2 T cell receptor beta chains from the same sample are listed, as sequenced in a study of blood T cell repertoires in COVID-19. Assay: immunoSEQ multiplex PCR; the TCRdb copy retains only in-frame clones and omits some. The sample contains approximately 270,000 clones, approximately 83% of which appear only once. Sequenced input: PBMCs or T cells enriched from blood (not recorded which). These receptors all stem from a woman in her fifties or sixties who had recovered from COVID-19.

The chain employs TRBV2 and TRBJ1-3; TRBD1 might be the D (5 bases). V lost 4 bases, J lost 2 bases, and 12 bases lay in between. This CDR3 is 15 amino acids long. Germline CDR1 is SNHLY and CDR2 is FYNNEI. The CDR3 reads CASSAEGNAGNTIYF. The CDR3 region has the DNA TGTGCCAGCAGTGCGGAGGGGAACGCTGGAAACACCATATATTTT. Filled out from reference TRBV2 and TRBJ1-3, the complete variable domain reads EPEVTQTPSHQVTQMGQEVILRCVPISNHLYFYWYRQILGQKVEFLVSFYNNEISEKSEIFDDQFSVERPDGSNFTLKIRSTKLEDSAMYFCASSAEGNAGNTIYFGEGSWLTVV.

The genes are TRBV5-4 and TRBJ2-5; D possibly corresponds to TRBD2 (5 bases). The CDR3 runs 15 residues. The germline V gene encodes CDR1 SGHNT and CDR2 YYREEE (reference sequence). V dropped 4 bases and J dropped 3 bases, with 16 bases sitting between them. DNA of the CDR3: TGTGCCAGCAGCCTATCGGGGTATTGGAAAGAGACCCAGTACTTC. Its translation: CASSLSGYWKETQYF.